The T cell receptor beta chain described here comes from a study of blood T cell repertoires in COVID-19. Study-level background: PBMCs, B-cell-depleted T cells, or T cells provided the cDNA or gDNA that made up the material.

Categorization into cohorts depended on clinical history that participants reported. J gave up 5 bases and V 2 bases, and 2 bases lay outside the gene matches. The CDR3 runs 14 residues. Germline values: CDR1 SGHRS, CDR2 YFSETQ. Study processing details: Nucleated cell counts were estimated from reference gene primer amplification. Using immunoSEQ multiplex PCR, the repertoire was profiled, and TCRdb retains in-frame clones only, with some absent. V, J and clone size reflect that table, while D and trimming were determined from the DNA. Of around 390,000 clones in the sample, around 87% were seen once.

The receptor was derived from a woman between 45 and 60 years old who had recovered from COVID-19. Sequencing used PBMCs or T cells enriched from blood (not recorded which). The chain combines TRBV5-1 with TRBJ2-1; 9 positions agree with TRBD2. CDR3 protein: CASSLSGGHNEQFF. DNA of the CDR3: TGCGCCAGCAGCTTAAGCGGGGGGCACAATGAGCAGTTCTTC. Complete variable domain (other parts from reference TRBV5-1 and TRBJ2-1): KAGVTQTPRYLIKTRGQQVTLSCSPISGHRSVSWYQQTPGQGLQFLFEYFSETQRNKGNFPGRFSGRQFSNSRSEMNVSTLELGDSALYLCASSLSGGHNEQFFGPGTRLTVL.